A selection of T cell receptor beta chains follows, all from one sample in a study of OX40 agonist ivuxolimab in advanced cancers. The repertoire was sequenced with immunoSEQ multiplex PCR; TCRdb's copy has only in-frame clones and lacks some. This table has 70,000 or so clones, 85% to 90% appearing once. The specimen comprised CD4+ or CD8+ T cells sorted from blood, sampled in a trial of the OX40 agonist ivuxolimab. The receptor set was obtained from an adult with an advanced solid tumor such as melanoma, head and neck, liver or kidney cancer. CDR3s include the opening cysteine and the closing phenylalanine or tryptophan. D genes are given only for firm matches. Clone size, where shown, is once, few, many, or a class for clones that have expanded.

V	J	size	D	CDR3	DNA
TRBV11-2	TRBJ1-1	NA	NA	CASSSTTVGFPEAFF	TGTGCCAGCAGCTCGACTACAGTGGGGTTCCCTGAAGCTTTCTTT
TRBV9	TRBJ2-7	NA	NA	CASSVSLAASYEQYF	TGTGCCAGCAGCGTAAGCTTAGCGGCCTCCTACGAGCAGTACTTC
TRBV19	TRBJ1-5	NA	TRBD1	CASNLGTGVNQPQHF	TGTGCCAGCAACCTCGGGACAGGGGTGAATCAGCCCCAGCATTTT
TRBV5-8	TRBJ2-3	once	TRBD2	CASSSGTSGNTDTQYF	TGTGCCAGCAGTTCCGGGACTAGCGGAAACACAGATACGCAGTATTTT
TRBV6-1	TRBJ2-2	once	NA	CASSEWGTGRGELFF	TGTGCCAGCAGTGAATGGGGAACGGGACGCGGGGAGCTGTTTTTT
TRBV27	TRBJ1-1	NA	NA	CASSLDPRGSSTEAFF	TGTGCCAGCAGTTTAGACCCCAGGGGATCGAGCACTGAAGCTTTCTTT
TRBV5-1	TRBJ2-5	NA	TRBD1	CASSDSDRGETQYF	TGCGCCAGCAGCGATTCCGACAGGGGAGAGACCCAGTACTTC
TRBV9	TRBJ1-2	few	TRBD1	CASSAGTGRTYGYTF	TGTGCCAGCAGCGCCGGGACAGGGAGGACCTATGGCTACACCTTC
TRBV7-6	TRBJ2-7	NA	NA	CASSFGDREIYEQYF	TGTGCCAGCAGCTTTGGAGACCGAGAAATCTACGAGCAGTACTTC
TRBV4-3	TRBJ1-5	NA	NA	CASSYTLTGINQPQHF	TGCGCCAGCAGCTATACGTTGACAGGTATCAATCAGCCCCAGCATTTT
TRBV11-2	TRBJ1-3	once	TRBD1	CASSLFELRGPGNTIYF	TGTGCCAGCAGCTTATTCGAGTTGAGGGGGCCTGGAAACACCATATATTTT
TRBV13	TRBJ1-3	NA	NA	CASSFSVSGNTIYF	TGTGCCAGCAGCTTTTCTGTTTCTGGAAACACCATATATTTT
TRBV27	TRBJ2-3	NA	TRBD1	CASSFGTVSSTDTQYF	TGTGCCAGCAGTTTCGGGACAGTTTCTAGCACAGATACGCAGTATTTT
TRBV5-4	TRBJ2-7	NA	NA	CASSFGGLEGEQYF	TGTGCCAGCAGCTTCGGGGGTCTCGAGGGGGAGCAGTACTTC
TRBV7-9	TRBJ2-7	NA	NA	CASSHVGGWEQYF	TGTGCCAGCAGCCACGTAGGGGGTTGGGAGCAGTACTTC
TRBV9	TRBJ1-2	NA	NA	CASSVENSESGYTF	TGTGCCAGCAGCGTAGAGAACAGCGAAAGTGGCTACACCTTC
TRBV5-6	TRBJ2-3	once	TRBD2	CASSSLSAGGHDTQYF	TGTGCCAGCAGCTCCCTGTCCGCGGGAGGGCATGATACGCAGTATTTT
TRBV4-3	TRBJ2-7	NA	NA	CASSQDQGWYEQYF	TGCGCCAGCAGCCAAGATCAGGGTTGGTACGAGCAGTACTTC
TRBV19	TRBJ1-5	NA	NA	CASSIGTRSNQPQHF	TGTGCCAGTAGTATCGGTACGAGGAGCAATCAGCCCCAGCATTTT
TRBV9	TRBJ2-3	NA	NA	CASSLQSDGSGTDTQYF	TGTGCCAGCAGCCTACAGTCGGACGGCTCCGGCACAGATACGCAGTATTTT
TRBV18	TRBJ1-2	NA	TRBD1	CASSDMTGGIDGYTF	TGTGCCAGCTCAGATATGACAGGGGGCATCGATGGCTACACCTTC
TRBV7-9	TRBJ2-1	NA	NA	CASSIRDIEQFF	TGTGCCAGCAGTATCCGAGACATTGAGCAGTTCTTC
TRBV9	TRBJ2-3	NA	NA	CASSVGWQDSTDTQYF	TGTGCCAGCAGCGTAGGGTGGCAGGACAGCACAGATACGCAGTATTTT
TRBV5-5	TRBJ2-7	NA	TRBD1	CASRMPGQDSGEQYF	TGTGCCAGCAGAATGCCGGGACAGGATTCTGGCGAGCAGTACTTC
TRBV18	TRBJ1-5	NA	TRBD1	CASSPQDRNNQPQHF	TGTGCCAGCTCACCTCAGGACAGGAACAATCAGCCCCAGCATTTT
TRBV7-6	TRBJ2-3	NA	NA	CASSLAEGLGTDTQYF	TGTGCCAGCAGCTTAGCGGAGGGATTAGGCACAGATACGCAGTATTTT
TRBV5-6	TRBJ2-7	once	NA	CASSFGQVLSYEQYF	TGTGCCAGCAGCTTTGGGCAGGTCCTCTCCTACGAGCAGTACTTC
TRBV5-4	TRBJ2-5	NA	NA	CASSSEAARQETQYF	TGTGCCAGCAGCTCCGAAGCGGCCAGACAAGAGACCCAGTACTTC
TRBV19	TRBJ1-6	few	TRBD1	CASSIWDRVNSPLHF	TGTGCCAGTAGTATTTGGGACAGGGTTAATTCACCCCTCCACTTT
TRBV30	TRBJ2-5	NA	TRBD2	CAWSAGSPSGKILEETQYF	TGTGCCTGGAGTGCTGGGTCGCCTAGCGGGAAGATACTGGAAGAGACCCAGTACTTC
TRBV6-5	TRBJ2-3	NA	TRBD2	CASSYLAGGGDTQYF	TGTGCCAGCAGTTACCTAGCGGGAGGCGGGGATACGCAGTATTTT
TRBV28	TRBJ1-1	NA	TRBD1	CASSFRGLIQNTEAFF	TGTGCCAGCAGTTTTAGGGGGCTTATACAGAACACTGAAGCTTTCTTT
TRBV6-6	TRBJ2-1	once	TRBD2	CASGALAGAYNEQFF	TGTGCCAGCGGGGCCTTAGCGGGGGCTTACAATGAGCAGTTCTTC
TRBV27	TRBJ2-2	NA	TRBD2	CASASGANTGELFF	TGTGCCAGCGCTAGCGGGGCGAACACCGGGGAGCTGTTTTTT
TRBV30	TRBJ2-1	once	TRBD2	CAWISLAGDNEQFF	TGTGCCTGGATTTCACTAGCGGGGGACAATGAGCAGTTCTTC
TRBV11-2	TRBJ2-2	once	NA	CASSSGLYTGELFF	TGTGCCAGCAGCTCGGGACTCTACACCGGGGAGCTGTTTTTT
TRBV7-8	TRBJ2-2	NA	NA	CASSLQTANTGELFF	TGTGCCAGCAGCTTACAGACTGCAAACACCGGGGAGCTGTTTTTT
TRBV6-5	TRBJ2-7	few	TRBD1	CASSPGQGASYEQYF	TGTGCCAGCAGCCCCGGACAGGGAGCCTCCTACGAGCAGTACTTC
TRBV19	TRBJ1-2	NA	TRBD1	CASSPGTGYGYTF	TGTGCCAGTAGTCCTGGGACAGGCTATGGCTACACCTTC
TRBV2	TRBJ1-1	NA	NA	CASSPPPYTEAFF	TGTGCCAGCAGTCCCCCTCCGTACACTGAAGCTTTCTTT
TRBV30	TRBJ1-5	few	NA	CAWSAGSRTPQHF	TGTGCCTGGAGTGCAGGGTCCCGGACGCCCCAGCATTTT
TRBV27	TRBJ1-2	NA	NA	CASSLSSLYYGYTF	TGTGCCAGCAGTTTGAGTTCCCTATACTATGGCTACACCTTC
TRBV5-1	TRBJ1-5	NA	NA	CASSLGQYNQPQHF	TGCGCCAGCAGCTTGGGGCAGTACAATCAGCCCCAGCATTTT
TRBV9	TRBJ2-3	NA	TRBD2	CASRRGGASTDTQYF	TGTGCCAGCAGGCGCGGGGGGGCCTCCACAGATACGCAGTATTTT
TRBV13	TRBJ2-1	NA	TRBD2	CASSPRGLAEQFF	TGTGCCAGCAGCCCCCGGGGACTAGCGGAGCAGTTCTTC
TRBV12-5	TRBJ2-7	NA	TRBD1	CASGLDRGTTYEQYF	TGTGCTAGTGGTCTTGACAGGGGGACTACCTACGAGCAGTACTTC
TRBV6-4	TRBJ1-1	NA	NA	CASSGGGEAFF	TGTGCCAGCAGTGGGGGCGGGGAAGCTTTCTTT
TRBV7-9	TRBJ1-1	NA	TRBD1	CASRNQQGYGEAFF	TGTGCCAGCAGGAATCAACAGGGGTACGGTGAAGCTTTCTTT
TRBV27	TRBJ1-6	NA	NA	CASRSGQTVSPLHF	TGTGCCAGCAGGTCCGGACAGACCGTCTCACCCCTCCACTTT
TRBV7-2	TRBJ2-1	once	NA	CASSPGTLTYNEQFF	TGTGCCAGCAGCCCCGGGACTTTAACCTACAATGAGCAGTTCTTC
TRBV13	TRBJ1-2	NA	TRBD1	CASSPRTGHSGYTF	TGTGCCAGCAGCCCGCGGACAGGGCACTCCGGCTACACCTTC
TRBV29-1	TRBJ1-4	NA	TRBD1	CSVYTGEGDEKLFF	TGCAGCGTTTATACAGGGGAAGGTGATGAAAAACTGTTTTTT
TRBV28	TRBJ1-2	NA	TRBD1	CASSFNSDRAEGYTF	TGTGCCAGCAGTTTTAACTCGGACAGGGCTGAAGGCTACACCTTC
TRBV9	TRBJ2-7	NA	TRBD1	CASSVDRGIDEQYF	TGTGCCAGCAGCGTCGACAGGGGTATCGACGAGCAGTACTTC
TRBV7-6	TRBJ2-7	few	NA	CASSGLSYEQYF	TGTGCCAGCAGCGGATTATCCTACGAGCAGTACTTC